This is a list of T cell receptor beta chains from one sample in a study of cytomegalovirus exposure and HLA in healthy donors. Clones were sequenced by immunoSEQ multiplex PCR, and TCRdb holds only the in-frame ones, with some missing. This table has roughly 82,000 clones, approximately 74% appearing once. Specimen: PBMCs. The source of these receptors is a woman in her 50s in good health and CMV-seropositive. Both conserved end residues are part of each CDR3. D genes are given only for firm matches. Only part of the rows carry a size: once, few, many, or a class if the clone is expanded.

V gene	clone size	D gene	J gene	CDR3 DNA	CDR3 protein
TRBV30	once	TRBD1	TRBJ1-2	TGTGCCTGGAGTTTTAGGACAGGGGCTAACTATGGCTACACCTTC	CAWSFRTGANYGYTF
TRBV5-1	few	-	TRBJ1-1	TGCGCCAGCAGCTTGGCGGGACAAAGGACTGAAGCTTTCTTT	CASSLAGQRTEAFF
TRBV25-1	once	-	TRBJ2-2	TGTGCCAGCAGTAAAAATACGAACACCGGGGAGCTGTTTTTT	CASSKNTNTGELFF
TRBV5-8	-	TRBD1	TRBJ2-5	TGTGCCAGTAGCCCCGGGACAGGGGGACAAGAGACCCAGTACTTC	CASSPGTGGQETQYF
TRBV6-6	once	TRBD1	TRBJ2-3	TGTGCCAGCAGGGCAGGGGGAGATACGCAGTATTTT	CASRAGGDTQYF
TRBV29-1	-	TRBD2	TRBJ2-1	TGCAGCGTTGCTCCATTGTCTAGCGGGAATGAGCAGTTCTTC	CSVAPLSSGNEQFF
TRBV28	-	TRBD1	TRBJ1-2	TGTGCCAGCAACGACAGGGAGAGCTATGGCTACACCTTC	CASNDRESYGYTF
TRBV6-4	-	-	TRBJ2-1	TGTGCCAGCAGTGACCGTCTCAGAAATGAGCAGTTCTTC	CASSDRLRNEQFF
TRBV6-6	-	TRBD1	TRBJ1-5	TGTGCCAGCAGCTCTCTGGGACAGGGTCAGCCCCAGCATTTT	CASSSLGQGQPQHF
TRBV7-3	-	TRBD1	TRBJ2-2	TGTGCCAGCAGCCTACAGGGGGTAAAGAACACCGGGGAGCTGTTTTTT	CASSLQGVKNTGELFF
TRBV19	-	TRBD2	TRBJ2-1	TGTGCCAGTCTACCGGGACTAGCGGGAGTAGGATCCTACAATGAGCAGTTCTTC	CASLPGLAGVGSYNEQFF
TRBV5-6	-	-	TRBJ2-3	TGTGCCAGCAGCCGGGGTACAGATACGCAGTATTTT	CASSRGTDTQYF
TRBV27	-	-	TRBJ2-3	TGTGCCAGCAGTTCTCGGGATACAGATACGCAGTATTTT	CASSSRDTDTQYF
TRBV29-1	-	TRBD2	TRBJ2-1	TGCAGCGTTCGGCCCGGGGGTGGGCGGGAGACGAAGGGGAATGAGCAGTTCTTC	CSVRPGGGRETKGNEQFF
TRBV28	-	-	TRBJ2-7	TGTGCCAGCAGTTACAGAGCCTACGAGCAGTACTTC	CASSYRAYEQYF
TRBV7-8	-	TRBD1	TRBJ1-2	TGTGCCAGCAGCTTAGTGGCTACAGGGGATCTAAATGGCTACACCTTC	CASSLVATGDLNGYTF
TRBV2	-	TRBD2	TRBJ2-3	TGTGCCAGCACCTGGACTAGCGCGACAGATACGCAGTATTTT	CASTWTSATDTQYF
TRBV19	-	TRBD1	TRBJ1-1	TGTGCCAGTAGTCTTCGGACAGGGCGCATGAACACTGAAGCTTTCTTT	CASSLRTGRMNTEAFF
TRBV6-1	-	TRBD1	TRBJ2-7	TGTGCCAGCAGGGGAAACCGAGACAGGGGGAAGGAGCAGTACTTC	CASRGNRDRGKEQYF
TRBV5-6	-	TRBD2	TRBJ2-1	TGTGCCAGCAGCAAGGGGACCAGCGGGAGGAATGAGCAGTTCTTC	CASSKGTSGRNEQFF
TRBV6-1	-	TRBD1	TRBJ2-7	TGTGCCAGCAGCTGGCAGGTCCAGGGGGCCGGCGAGCAGTACTTC	CASSWQVQGAGEQYF
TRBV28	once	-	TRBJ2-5	TGTGCCAGCAGTTTCCTAGCGCCAGAGACCCAGTACTTC	CASSFLAPETQYF
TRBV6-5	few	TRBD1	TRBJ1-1	TGTGCCAGCAGTCTACTAGGACAGGGCAACACTGAAGCTTTCTTT	CASSLLGQGNTEAFF
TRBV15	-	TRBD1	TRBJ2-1	TGTGCCACCAGCATAGACAGGGGCTCCTACAATGAGCAGTTCTTC	CATSIDRGSYNEQFF
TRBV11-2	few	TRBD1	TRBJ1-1	TGTGCCAGCAGCGTGGGGACAGCACAAATGAACACTGAAGCTTTCTTT	CASSVGTAQMNTEAFF
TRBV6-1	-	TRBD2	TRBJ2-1	TGTGCCAGCAGTGAAAGGTGGGGGACTAGCGGGAGATTAAACAATGAGCAGTTCTTC	CASSERWGTSGRLNNEQFF
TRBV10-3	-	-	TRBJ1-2	TGTGCCATCAGTGAGAGGCAGGGGCTCAGGGGCTACACCTTC	CAISERQGLRGYTF